Included here is one T cell receptor beta chain sequence, with context. Many counts were recorded for this clonotype. Its antigen remains unidentified. No base quality information exists; no much larger clone differs at one position. The hyperthyroidism patients were 18 to 65 years old and newly diagnosed, with a disease duration of less than 2 months. Patients with other autoimmune diseases, uncontrolled infections, pregnancy or lactation were excluded from the study. Clinical symptoms, serum thyroxine, TRAb, thyroid ultrasound and orbital computed tomography were used for diagnosis. Total RNA was extracted with Trizol reagent and quality-checked on an Agilent 2100 Bioanalyzer. For repertoire sequencing, the TCR beta CDR3 regions were amplified from RNA transcripts. HTBI primers and the Qiagen OneStep RT-PCR kit were used in a first-round RT-PCR, which was followed by a second-round multiplex PCR, size selection and purification. Libraries were sequenced paired-end with 100 bp reads on an Illumina HiSeq2000. Per the original workflow: SOAPnuke was used for read processing, and reads with adapters, uncalled bases, a mean Phred below 15, or no exact constant-primer or identifier match were discarded. COPE v1.2.5 was used to merge high-quality paired reads. Each unique nucleotide sequence was defined as a clonotype, and clonotypes were aligned to IMGT TRB V, D and J references with MiTCR v1.1. The analysis was limited to V-J combinations with a frequency above 0.0001, which together covered 99.2% of repertoires. A TCR clonal expansion and chaos score per V-J combination was defined as the ratio of F50 clonal expansion to chaos observed in the TCRdist matrix. Welch's t-statistics and random forest were used to narrow the features down to more than 10 V-J combinations, which were then fed into a naive Bayes classifier. The Morisita-Horn index was used to measure how similar the thyroid and blood repertoires were. TCRdb itself trimmed the public reads at Q25 with fastp, ran MiXCR and retained productive beta chains. Entries are consolidated by CDR3 protein sequence, retaining the most common genes and DNA. The V and J calls were not made by the authors but by TCRdb's processing. In this sample the table shows approximately 540,000 distinct CDR3 sequences, roughly 39% of which occur a single time. Of the sample, roughly 4% falls within the top ten clones.

This sample is part of a study of Graves' ophthalmopathy and Graves' hyperthyroidism (dated by TCRdb to 2016 to 2019). Background on the whole study: A patient counted as having stable hyperthyroidism if there was no progression to ophthalmopathy within 18 months of follow-up. The study used TCR beta repertoire signatures to distinguish Graves' ophthalmopathy from Graves' hyperthyroidism and to predict progression to ophthalmopathy. In total, 120 to 150 blood samples were TCR-sequenced: around 42 ophthalmopathy, some 80 hyperthyroidism and about 17 hyperthyroidism-to-ophthalmopathy patients. A discovery set of 95 to 100 patients (more than 40 ophthalmopathy, 55 to 60 stable hyperthyroidism) was enrolled to explore V-J signatures distinguishing ophthalmopathy from hyperthyroidism. For independent validation, a separate cohort was made up of 18 hyperthyroidism patients plus 17 patients who later progressed from hyperthyroidism to ophthalmopathy. T-cell repertoires of thyroid tissue and blood were compared in about 6 hyperthyroidism patients. Once sampling was done, hyperthyroidism patients were given methimazole at a starting dose of 30 mg daily, while ophthalmopathy patients were given high-dose intravenous methylprednisolone. Summary of the overall study and its limitations: Most of the expanded thyroid clonotypes with a frequency above 0.001 were also detected in blood, and it was suggested that the thyroid immune response may be reflected by blood repertoires. In validation, the model predicted ophthalmopathy progression with 55% to 71% sensitivity and about 73% specificity; around twelve predicted patients were CT-confirmed with GO in a median of approximately six months. Sample size was not predetermined statistically, and investigators were not blinded to group allocation. Ophthalmopathy was separated from stable hyperthyroidism by the 13-signature model with about 85% sensitivity and around 81% specificity in cross-validation and with 80%/75% in the test set.

In the germline V gene (reference sequence), CDR1 corresponds to DFQATT and CDR2 to SNEGSKA. The CDR3 has 13 amino acids, counting the end cysteine and phenylalanine. Only the CDR3 portion is preserved as DNA: 39 bases, with reading frame beginning at the first base. The junction shows trimming of 6 bases on V and 8 bases on J, plus 16 bases between the germline ends. This clonotype originated in an adult man with Graves' hyperthyroidism. Sequencing was done on a sample of peripheral blood or thyroid tissue (not recorded which). The rearrangement combines TRBV20-1 with TRBJ1-4; there is no confident call for the D gene. The CDR3 region has the sequence CSANQVAGEKLFF. The nucleotide sequence reads TGCAGTGCCAATCAGGTGGCTGGGGAAAAACTGTTTTTT.